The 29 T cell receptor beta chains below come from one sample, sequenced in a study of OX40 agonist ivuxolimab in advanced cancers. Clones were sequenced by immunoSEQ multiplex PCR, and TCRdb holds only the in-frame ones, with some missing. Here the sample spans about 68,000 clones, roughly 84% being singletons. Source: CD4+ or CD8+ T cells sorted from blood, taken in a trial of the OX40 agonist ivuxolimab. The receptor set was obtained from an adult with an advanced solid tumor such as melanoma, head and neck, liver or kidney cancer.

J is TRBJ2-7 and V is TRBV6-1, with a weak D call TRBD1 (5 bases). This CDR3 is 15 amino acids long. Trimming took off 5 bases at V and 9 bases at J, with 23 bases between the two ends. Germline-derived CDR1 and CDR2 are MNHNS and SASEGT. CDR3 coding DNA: TGTGCCAGCAGTAGAACGGAACAGGCCTCCTATGCGCAGTACTTC. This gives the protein CASSRTEQASYAQYF.

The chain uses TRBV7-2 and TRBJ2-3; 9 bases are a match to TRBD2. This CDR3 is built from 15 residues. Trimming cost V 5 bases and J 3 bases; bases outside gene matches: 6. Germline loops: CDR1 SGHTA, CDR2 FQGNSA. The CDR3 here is CASSEQGLATDTQYF. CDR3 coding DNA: TGTGCCAGCAGCGAGCAAGGACTAGCGACAGATACGCAGTATTTT.

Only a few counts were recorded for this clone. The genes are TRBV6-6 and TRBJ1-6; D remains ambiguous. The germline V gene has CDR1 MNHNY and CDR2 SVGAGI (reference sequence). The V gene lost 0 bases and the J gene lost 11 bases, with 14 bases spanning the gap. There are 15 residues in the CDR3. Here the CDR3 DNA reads TGTGCCAGCAGTTACTCTGAGGGTAATGGGACACCCCTCCACTTT. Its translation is CASSYSEGNGTPLHF.

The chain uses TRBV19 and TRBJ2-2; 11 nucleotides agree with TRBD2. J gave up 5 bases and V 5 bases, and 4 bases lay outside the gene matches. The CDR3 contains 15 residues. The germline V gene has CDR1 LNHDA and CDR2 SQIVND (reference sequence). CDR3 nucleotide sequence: TGTGCCAGTAGTCTGGGACTAGCGGTGACCGGGGAGCTGTTTTTT. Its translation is CASSLGLAVTGELFF.

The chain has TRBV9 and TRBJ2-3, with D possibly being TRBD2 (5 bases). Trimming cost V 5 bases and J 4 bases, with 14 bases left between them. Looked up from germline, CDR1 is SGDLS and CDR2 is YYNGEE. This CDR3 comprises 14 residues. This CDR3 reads CASRSEARPDTQYF. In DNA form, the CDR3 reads TGTGCCAGCAGGTCGGAGGCCCGGCCAGATACGCAGTATTTT.

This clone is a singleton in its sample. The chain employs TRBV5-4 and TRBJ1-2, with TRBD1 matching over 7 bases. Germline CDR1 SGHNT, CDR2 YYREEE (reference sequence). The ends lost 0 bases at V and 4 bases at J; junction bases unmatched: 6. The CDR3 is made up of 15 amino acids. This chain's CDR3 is CASSLGGGGIYGYTF. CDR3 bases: TGTGCCAGCAGCTTGGGGGGAGGGGGCATCTATGGCTACACCTTC.

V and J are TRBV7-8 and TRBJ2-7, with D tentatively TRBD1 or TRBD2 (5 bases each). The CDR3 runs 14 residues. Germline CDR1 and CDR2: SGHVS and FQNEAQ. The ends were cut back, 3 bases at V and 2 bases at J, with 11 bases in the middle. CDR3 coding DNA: TGTGCCAGCAGCTTTGGGGACGGTCCCTACGAGCAGTACTTC. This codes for CASSFGDGPYEQYF.

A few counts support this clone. As DNA, the CDR3 is TGTGCCAGCAGCTTAAAAACAACAGCTGAAGCTTTCTTT. Translating it yields CASSLKTTAEAFF. The V and J genes are TRBV7-9 and TRBJ1-1; D not certain. The CDR3 consists of 13 residues. V was shortened by 2 bases and J by 6 bases, with 10 bases between the two germline ends. The germline V gene encodes CDR1 SEHNR and CDR2 FQNEAQ (reference sequence).

CDR3 sequence: CASSSRAGGGARVNEQFF. The CDR3 bases are TGTGCCAGTAGCAGCCGTGCGGGGGGGGGAGCTAGGGTCAATGAGCAGTTCTTC. The V call is TRBV19, the J call TRBJ2-1; 9 nucleotides align to TRBD2. V trimming: 6 bases; J trimming: 6 bases; junction bases outside the gene matches: 18. Germline V gives CDR1 LNHDA, CDR2 SQIVND (reference sequence). CDR3 length: 18 residues.

This CDR3 is CAISVFQPGTGGFGELFF. As DNA, the CDR3 is TGTGCCATCAGTGTGTTCCAACCCGGGACAGGGGGCTTCGGGGAGCTGTTTTTT. The chain joins TRBV10-3 to TRBJ2-2, with 12 bases aligning to TRBD1. V lost 4 bases to trimming and J lost 7 bases; unmatched junction nucleotides: 13. The germline CDR1 and CDR2 sequences are ENHRY and SYGVKD. The CDR3 is 18 residues long.

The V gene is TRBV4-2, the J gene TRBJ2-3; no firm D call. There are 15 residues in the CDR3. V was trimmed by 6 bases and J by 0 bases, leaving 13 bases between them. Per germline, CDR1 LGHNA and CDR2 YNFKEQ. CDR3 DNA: TGTGCCAGCAGTCAGGTTGCTTTTAGCACAGATACGCAGTATTTT. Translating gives CASSQVAFSTDTQYF.

The CDR3 DNA is TGTGCCAGCAGTGATCTTGGTCTTAATCAGTACTTC. It yields the protein CASSDLGLNQYF. The chain has TRBV6-5 and TRBJ2-7; D is undetermined. The CDR3 is 12 residues long. With 5 bases removed from V and 10 bases from J, the gap between germline ends came to 15 bases. CDR1 and CDR2 from the germline V gene are MNHEY and SVGAGI.

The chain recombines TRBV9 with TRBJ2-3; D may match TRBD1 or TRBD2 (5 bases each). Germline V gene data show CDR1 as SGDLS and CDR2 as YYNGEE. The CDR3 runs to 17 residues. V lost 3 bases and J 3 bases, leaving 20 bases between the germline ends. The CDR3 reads CASSASGTLGSTDTQYF. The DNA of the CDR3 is TGTGCCAGCAGCGCTTCCGGGACCCTGGGATCTACAGATACGCAGTATTTT.

The CDR3 DNA reads as TGTGCCAGCAGCTTTGGGCTGGCCTTGACCGGGCAGGGTTACAATGAGCAGTTCTTC. This sequence encodes CASSFGLALTGQGYNEQFF. This chain links TRBV7-9 with TRBJ2-1, with D perhaps TRBD1 (5 bases). The CDR3 covers 19 residues. Looked up from germline, CDR1 is SEHNR and CDR2 is FQNEAQ (reference sequence). V gave up 3 bases and J gave up 4 bases, with 25 bases separating them.

The DNA of the CDR3 is TGTGCCAGTAGTCAAACTAGACCGAGATCCTACAATGAGCAGTTCTTC. Protein sequence: CASSQTRPRSYNEQFF. The chain uses TRBV19 and TRBJ2-1, with D possibly matching TRBD2 (5 bases). This CDR3 comprises 16 residues. With 5 bases removed from V and 1 base from J, the gap between germline ends came to 15 bases. Germline values: CDR1 LNHDA, CDR2 SQIVND (reference sequence).

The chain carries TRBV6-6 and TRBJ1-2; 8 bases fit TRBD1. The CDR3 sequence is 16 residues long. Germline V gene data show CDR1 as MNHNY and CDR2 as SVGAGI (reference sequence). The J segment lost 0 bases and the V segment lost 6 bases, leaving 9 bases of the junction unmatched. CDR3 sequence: CASSLKGTGPNYGYTF. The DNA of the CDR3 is TGTGCCAGCAGCTTGAAGGGGACAGGTCCTAACTATGGCTACACCTTC.

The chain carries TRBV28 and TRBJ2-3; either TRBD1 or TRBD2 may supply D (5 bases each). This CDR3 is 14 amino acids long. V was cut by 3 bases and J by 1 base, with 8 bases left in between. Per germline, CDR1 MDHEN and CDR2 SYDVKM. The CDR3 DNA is TGTGCCAGCAGTTTCTGGGACCGCACAGATACGCAGTATTTT. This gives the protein CASSFWDRTDTQYF.

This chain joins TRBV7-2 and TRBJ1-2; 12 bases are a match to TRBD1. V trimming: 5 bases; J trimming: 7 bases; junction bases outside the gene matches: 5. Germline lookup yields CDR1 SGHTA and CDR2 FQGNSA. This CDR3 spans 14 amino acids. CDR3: CASSAGQGARGYTF. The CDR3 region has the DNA TGTGCCAGCAGCGCGGGACAGGGGGCGCGTGGCTACACCTTC.

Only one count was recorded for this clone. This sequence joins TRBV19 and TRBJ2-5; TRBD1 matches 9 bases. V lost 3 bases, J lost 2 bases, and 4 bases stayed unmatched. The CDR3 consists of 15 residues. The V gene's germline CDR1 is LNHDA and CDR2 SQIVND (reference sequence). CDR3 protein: CASSMNRGPQETQYF. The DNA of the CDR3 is TGTGCCAGTAGTATGAACAGGGGGCCGCAAGAGACCCAGTACTTC.

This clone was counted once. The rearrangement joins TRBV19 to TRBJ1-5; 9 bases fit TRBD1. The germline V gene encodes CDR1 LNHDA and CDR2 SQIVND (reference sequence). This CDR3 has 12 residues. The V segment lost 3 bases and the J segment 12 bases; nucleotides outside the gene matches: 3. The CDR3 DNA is TGTGCCAGTAGTATGGGACAGGGCAACCAGCATTTT. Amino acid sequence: CASSMGQGNQHF.

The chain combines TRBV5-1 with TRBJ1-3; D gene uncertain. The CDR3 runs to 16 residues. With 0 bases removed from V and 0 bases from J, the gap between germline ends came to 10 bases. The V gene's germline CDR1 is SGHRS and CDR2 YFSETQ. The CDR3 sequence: CASSLEGGYSGNTIYF. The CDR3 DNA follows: TGCGCCAGCAGCTTGGAAGGTGGCTACTCTGGAAACACCATATATTTT.

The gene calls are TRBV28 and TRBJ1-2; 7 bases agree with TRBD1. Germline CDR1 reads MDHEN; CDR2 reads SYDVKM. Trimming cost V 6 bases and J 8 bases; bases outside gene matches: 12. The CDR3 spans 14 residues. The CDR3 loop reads CASSLGTAAGGYTF. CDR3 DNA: TGTGCCAGCAGCCTCGGGACAGCCGCCGGCGGCTACACCTTC.

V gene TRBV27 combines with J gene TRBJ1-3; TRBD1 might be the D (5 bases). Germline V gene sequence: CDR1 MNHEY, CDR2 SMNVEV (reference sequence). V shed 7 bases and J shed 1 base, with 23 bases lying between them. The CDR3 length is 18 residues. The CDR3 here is CASITTRSREGSGNTIYF. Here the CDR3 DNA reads TGTGCCAGCATTACCACCAGGAGCAGGGAGGGTTCTGGAAACACCATATATTTT.

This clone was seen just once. In DNA form, the CDR3 reads TGCGCCAGCAGCCAAGAAGCAAGAAACACCATATATTTT. It translates to CASSQEARNTIYF. The chain is built from TRBV4-1 and TRBJ1-3; D unclear. Germline V CDR1 and CDR2: MGHRA, YSYEKL. This CDR3 is built from 13 residues. V lost 0 bases and J lost 5, with 5 bases in between.

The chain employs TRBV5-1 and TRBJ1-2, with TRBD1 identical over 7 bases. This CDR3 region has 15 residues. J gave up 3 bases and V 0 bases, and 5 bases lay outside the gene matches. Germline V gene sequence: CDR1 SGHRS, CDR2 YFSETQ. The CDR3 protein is CASSLAETGHYGYTF. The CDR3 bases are TGCGCCAGCAGCTTGGCCGAGACAGGGCACTATGGCTACACCTTC.

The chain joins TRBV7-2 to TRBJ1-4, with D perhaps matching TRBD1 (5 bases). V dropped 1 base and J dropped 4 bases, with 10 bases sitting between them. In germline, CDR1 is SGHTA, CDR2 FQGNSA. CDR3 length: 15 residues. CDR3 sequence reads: CASSLGPGGNEKLFF. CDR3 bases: TGTGCCAGCAGCTTAGGGCCTGGGGGTAATGAAAAACTGTTTTTT.

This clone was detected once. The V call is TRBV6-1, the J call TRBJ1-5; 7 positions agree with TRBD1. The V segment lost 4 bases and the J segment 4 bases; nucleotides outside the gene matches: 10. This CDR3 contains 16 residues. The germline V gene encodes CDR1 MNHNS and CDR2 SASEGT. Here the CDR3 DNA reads TGTGCCAGCAGTGGGCGGGGACAGAAACTTAATCAGCCCCAGCATTTT. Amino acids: CASSGRGQKLNQPQHF.

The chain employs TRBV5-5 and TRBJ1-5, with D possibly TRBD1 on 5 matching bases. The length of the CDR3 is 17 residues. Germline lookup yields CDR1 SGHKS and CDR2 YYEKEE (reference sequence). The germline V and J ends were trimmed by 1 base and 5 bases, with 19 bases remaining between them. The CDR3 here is CASSLLGGGGAHQPQHF. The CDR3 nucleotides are TGTGCCAGCAGCTTGCTCGGTGGCGGAGGGGCTCATCAGCCCCAGCATTTT. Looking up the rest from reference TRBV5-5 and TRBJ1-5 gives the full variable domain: DAGVTQSPTHLIKTRGQQVTLRCSPISGHKSVSWYQQVLGQGPQFIFQYYEKEERGRGNFPDRFSARQFPNYSSELNVNALLLGDSALYLCASSLLGGGGAHQPQHFGDGTRLSIL.

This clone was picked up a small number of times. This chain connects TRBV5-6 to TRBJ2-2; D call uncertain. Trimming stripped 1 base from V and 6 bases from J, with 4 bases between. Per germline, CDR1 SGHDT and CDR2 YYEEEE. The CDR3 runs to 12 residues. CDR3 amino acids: CASSLNAGELFF. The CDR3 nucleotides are TGTGCCAGCAGCTTGAATGCCGGGGAGCTGTTTTTT.